The present T cell receptor beta chain was sequenced within a study of cytomegalovirus exposure and HLA in healthy donors (dated by TCRdb to the late 2010s). For context, the study as a whole: According to an earlier analysis of several hundred of the donors, roughly 180 million T cells yielded 90 million to 140 million unique TCR beta sequences and 276 Gb of sequence data. Around 320 gigabases of sequencing data and tens of millions of unique TCR sequences were included in an early release covering around 650 HLA-typed donors. Among the roughly 400 genotyped donors, 75% to 90% belonged to the genetic ancestry cluster associated with self-reported Caucasian donors. The study aimed to test whether signatures of past pathogen exposure could be identified by cataloging public T cell receptors. The T cell repertoires of around 730 subjects were profiled by immunosequencing and related to cytomegalovirus serostatus. Besides the first cohort of approximately 710 subjects, a separate validation cohort made up of 120 different subjects was used. To predict cytomegalovirus infection status, the study combined high-throughput TCR immunosequencing, statistical association of individual TCRs with disease status, and machine learning. To study patterns of TCR occurrence, a later analysis re-analyzed previously published TCR beta repertoires from 666 donors and added high-resolution HLA genotyping. The later analysis used no new phenotypic data to find candidate immune exposures, relying instead on TCR beta sequences and their occurrence across donors. To decide whether each TCR beta V gene segment behaved as functional or pseudogenic, an earlier analysis of some 600 of the donors relied on high-throughput TCR beta sequencing. Donor age, sex, ethnicity and CMV serostatus were compiled together with the repertoire data. Genome-wide SNP genotypes for about 65% of the roughly 670 donors were used in a later genetic analysis, which treated that subset as a discovery cohort. Every repertoire in the discovery cohort had been generated on one and the same sequencing platform. Both class I and class II loci were covered by HLA typing, at four-digit resolution. Typing coverage varied by locus: roughly 620-640 donors for A, B, C, DRB1 and DQB1; approximately 500 for DQA1; over 600 for DPA1; approximately 490 for DPB1. Roughly 5 DR-DQ haplotypes were handled as single units for association and clustering, since linkage in the cohort was strong. Across 398 genotyped donors of the cohort, an average of approximately 240,000 unique TCR beta nucleotide sequences per donor were sequenced, and 15% to 20% of those sequences were non-productive. The investigation overall reported the following: A cluster of highly shared sequence variants was judged likely to be a technical artifact of the sequencing pipeline. At a false discovery rate of 0.05, a later analysis linked 16,951 TCR beta sequences to specific HLA alleles. The cohort was sequenced for TCR beta chains only, and without alpha or paired-chain data the features that could be detected were limited. Broadly in line with IMGT annotations, most TCR beta V segments showed up in productive rearrangements about 87% or about 30% of the time in an earlier analysis of 587 of the donors. Because counts were too low, some 16 rarely observed V segments, including chromosome 9 orphons, were excluded from the earlier analysis of around 640 of the donors. CMV serostatus was the only immune exposure information available for the cohort. Some IMGT-functional V segments, including TRBV6-2 and TRBV6-3, could not be distinguished by the 87-base-pair reads and were therefore excluded. A later analysis found that TCR association rates varied across HLA loci, with DRB1 alleles showing the most associated TCRs and HLA-C alleles the fewest. An association between a missense DCLRE1C variant and V-gene and J-gene trimming of TCR beta chains was found in a later genetic analysis and replicated in an independent cohort. Strong co-occurrence of HLA alleles, especially DR and DQ, made assigning TCR associations to individual alleles difficult. In a later analysis, HLA-associated TCR beta chains showed more clonal expansion and lower generation probabilities than non-associated chains that were equally common. Compared with the approximately 700-donor mean, donors in an Asian-associated ancestry cluster had fewer N-insertions in productive TCRs, according to a later genetic analysis. Because HLA typing was missing for some donors at each locus, association tests included only the typed subset. Several of the top co-occurrence clusters appeared to be linked to parvovirus B19, influenza, CMV and Epstein-Barr virus, according to a later analysis. A further reported finding was that TCR beta sequences accurately predicted the HLA-A and HLA-B alleles for most subjects in the first cohort. A few of the identified cytomegalovirus-associated TCR beta chains were confirmed in vitro to be specific for cytomegalovirus antigens. A later analysis found that most CMV-associated TCR beta chains appeared HLA-restricted, with HLA associations seemingly driven largely by CMV exposure. The classifier was reported to diagnose cytomegalovirus status with high specificity and sensitivity in both the original cohort and the validation cohort. It was suggested by the authors that the approach could potentially be generalized to other disease states and immunological phenotypes. In the study, about 150 TCR beta chains were listed as associated with cytomegalovirus. Linkage disequilibrium might explain the correlated functional status among segregating V segments, but an unknown experimental factor could not be ruled out. Sequencing depth was assumed to be roughly uniform across donors in the presence/absence analyses, though that assumption may not hold. While some public TCRs were present in many individuals, most TCR sequences turned up only very rarely across donors.

A remark on this clone: Its cognate antigen has yet to be identified.

In total, around 600 healthy bone marrow donors made up the cohort. All cohort members were sampled while nominally healthy, although unrecorded immune exposures were likely present. The donor was CMV seronegative and was included in the group of a few hundred seronegative cohort members. A peripheral blood sample was provided by each donor, and peripheral blood mononuclear cells were used for TCR beta sequencing. Genomic DNA was extracted from the blood cell samples with the Qiagen DNeasy Blood Extraction Kit. The receptor library was made with the immunoSEQ multiplex PCR assay. The multiplex PCR relied on a mix of 60 forward primers for TCR Vbeta segments and 13 reverse primers for TCR Jbeta segments. Amplification of the CDR3 region of rearranged TCR beta genes was performed with a multiplex PCR assay on genomic DNA. Amplified TCR beta libraries were sequenced as 87-base-pair reads on the Illumina HiSeq System. Under the source paper's analysis protocol: A later analysis counted about 76 million unique TCR beta chains across the 690 or so repertoires, and around 12 million of these chains were shared by at least two donors. Raw reads were error-corrected and collapsed into unique sequences with a nearest-neighbor algorithm that merged closely related sequences to remove PCR and sequencing errors. CDR3 sequences were aligned to IMGT reference sequences to assign V, D and J gene segments. Each retained sequence needed at least a six-nucleotide match to both a V gene segment and a J gene segment. Rearrangements were called productive when the CDR3 lacked stop codons and stayed in frame with V and J; all others were non-productive. Following IMGT convention, CDR3 was defined as the stretch from the second conserved V-encoded cysteine to the conserved J-encoded phenylalanine. The earlier analysis of 500 to 600 of the donors excluded sequences that lacked an unambiguous match to a single V gene segment. In an earlier analysis of 587 of the donors, V segments were called functional above 56.7% productive rearrangements and were called segregating when the between-donor standard deviation exceeded 5%. To diagnose cytomegalovirus status from the catalog of TCR beta chain sequences, a statistical classification framework was built. In a later analysis, TCR nucleotide sequences were compared against IMGT/GENE-DB human TR gene sequences so that V and J genes could be assigned. Using the TCRdist pipeline, a later analysis assigned CDR3 sequences along with most-parsimonious VDJ recombination scenarios. In a later analysis, each TCR beta chain was defined by its CDR3 amino acid sequence together with its V-gene family, and reads without a unique V-gene family were excluded. As a way to deal with suspected cross-contamination and a sequencing artifact, a later analysis dropped more than 500 nucleotide sequences that were highly shared and had low generation probability. In a later analysis, a clonal expansion index was calculated for each public chain from normalized within-repertoire ranks of inferred template counts. In a later analysis, generation probabilities were computed using a VDJ recombination model fitted to out-of-frame rearrangements, and the results were checked against IGoR. Hypergeometric tests were used in a later analysis to score TCR-TCR, TCR-HLA and TCR-CMV co-occurrence, with a repertoire-size bias correction applied to the TCR pairs. To estimate false discovery rates, a later analysis permuted the HLA or CMV assignments 20 times. A later analysis grouped co-occurring TCRs with DBSCAN, adding TCRdist sequence similarity when clustering within HLA-allele-positive subsets. For co-occurrence clustering, repertoires with fewer than 30,000 or more than 120,000 public chains were excluded, along with a handful of repertoires with anomalous nucleotide sharing. Sourced from immuneACCESS, this table was stored by TCRdb with only in-frame sequences that have V and J called. A share of the clones is absent; for the studies checked, an unresolved V gene accounts for under half, and the remainder has no known explanation. V, J and clone size derive from that table, while D and trimming were established from the DNA sequence. The table of this sample itemizes roughly 140,000 clones. 2% to 3% of the sample goes to the ten largest clones.

CDR1 and CDR2 were assigned from the germline V gene as MGHRA and YSYEKL. The CDR3 numbers 15 residues from cysteine through phenylalanine. This entry keeps only the CDR3 DNA: 45 bases, framed from base 1. V loses 3 bases, J loses 7 bases, and the germline ends lie 19 bases apart. The chain couples TRBV4-1 to TRBJ2-7, and the D gene may be TRBD2, 6 bases matching. This TCR derives from a man aged 35 to 55 in good health and CMV-seronegative. The specimen sequenced was PBMCs. This receptor carries the CDR3 CASSHPGRGIEEQYF. Here is the DNA: TGCGCCAGCAGCCACCCCGGACGGGGGATCGAGGAGCAGTACTTC.